This T cell receptor beta chain appears in the sequencing data of a study of response to subunit inactivated influenza vaccine. Study-wide findings and caveats: There was a suggestion from the authors that each seasonal influenza vaccination recruits few new T cells.

The CDR3 is 17 amino acids. The germline gives CDR1 DFQATT, CDR2 SNEGSKA (reference sequence). TCRdb re-derived calls from the RT-PCR reads in MiXCR, one entry per CDR3 protein. The table shows 630,000 or so distinct CDR3 sequences, with 15% to 18% occurring only once. In the case of this clonotype: Its antigen remains unidentified. An end of the junction does not agree with germline; a read error may underlie this.

This clonotype was sampled from a man aged 50 to 59 who received an inactivated influenza vaccine. The chain uses TRBV20-1 and TRBJ2-2; 13 bases fit TRBD2. The sample here was PBMCs from blood, taken roughly 12 days after vaccination. The chain's CDR3 is CSAHWTSGRGGTRELFF. In DNA form, the CDR3 reads TGCAGTGCCCACTGGACTAGCGGGAGAGGAGGCACCAGGGAGCTGTTTTTT.